A selection of T cell receptor beta chains follows, all from one sample in a study of T cells in Graves' hyperthyroidism and ophthalmopathy. TCRdb recomputed calls from the multiplex PCR reads with MiXCR, one row per CDR3 protein. This repertoire shows fewer than 550,000 distinct CDR3 sequences, 24% found once; its top ten account for about 10%. Sequences were obtained from blood. The source of these receptors is a woman aged 25 to 39 with Graves' ophthalmopathy. Each CDR3 is given with its conserved first and last residue. The D gene is left open where the match is weak. Size tells how often a clone was seen (once, few, many) or the class of an expanded clone, and some rows leave it out.

V gene: TRBV20-1
D gene: .
J gene: TRBJ2-7
clone size: many
CDR3 DNA: TGCAGTGCTAGAGCCCCTAAGGCACCCTACGAGCAGTACTTC
CDR3 protein: CSARAPKAPYEQYF

V gene: TRBV11-2
D gene: .
J gene: TRBJ2-2
clone size: many
CDR3 DNA: TGTGCCAGCAGCTTATCCCAGGGGACCGGGGAGCTGTTTTTT
CDR3 protein: CASSLSQGTGELFF

V gene: TRBV4-1
D gene: .
J gene: TRBJ1-2
clone size: .
CDR3 DNA: TGCGCCAGCAGCCCCGGGTCTTTGAGCGTCACCTTC
CDR3 protein: CASSPGSLSVTF

V gene: TRBV12-3/TRBV12-4
D gene: .
J gene: TRBJ1-5
clone size: many
CDR3 DNA: TGTGCCAGCGCCAGGACGACAGCGAATCAGCCCCAGCATTTT
CDR3 protein: CASARTTANQPQHF

V gene: TRBV6-2/TRBV6-3
D gene: TRBD1
J gene: TRBJ1-1
clone size: many
CDR3 DNA: TGTGCCAGCAGTGAGACGGACAGGGTCAACACTGAAGCTTTCTTT
CDR3 protein: CASSETDRVNTEAFF

V gene: TRBV11-3
D gene: .
J gene: TRBJ2-5
clone size: many
CDR3 DNA: TGTGCCAGCAGCTCCCGGATAGAAGAGACCCAGTACTTC
CDR3 protein: CASSSRIEETQYF

V gene: TRBV28
D gene: .
J gene: TRBJ1-1
clone size: .
CDR3 DNA: TGTGCCAGCAGGACCCCAGGGGCCCAGAACACTGAAGCTTTCTTT
CDR3 protein: CASRTPGAQNTEAFF

V gene: TRBV29-1
D gene: .
J gene: TRBJ1-1
clone size: many
CDR3 DNA: TGCAGCGTTGAAAGGTTGAACACTGAAGCTTTCTTT
CDR3 protein: CSVERLNTEAFF

V gene: TRBV18
D gene: .
J gene: TRBJ2-2
clone size: many
CDR3 DNA: TGTGCCAGCTCACCACGGGCCGGGGAGCTGTTTTTT
CDR3 protein: CASSPRAGELFF

V gene: TRBV2
D gene: TRBD1
J gene: TRBJ1-2
clone size: .
CDR3 DNA: TGTGCCAGCAGTGAGGACAGGGGGCGCGTCTATGGCTACACCTTC
CDR3 protein: CASSEDRGRVYGYTF

V gene: TRBV28
D gene: .
J gene: TRBJ2-5
clone size: .
CDR3 DNA: TGTGCCAGCAGTTTCTTGGCGGGACAAGAGACCCGGTACTTC
CDR3 protein: CASSFLAGQETRYF

V gene: TRBV6-1
D gene: .
J gene: TRBJ1-2
clone size: .
CDR3 DNA: TGTGCCAGCAGGCCCTCCCACAGGGATAACTATGGCTACACCTTC
CDR3 protein: CASRPSHRDNYGYTF

V gene: TRBV20-1
D gene: TRBD2
J gene: TRBJ2-3
clone size: once
CDR3 DNA: TGCAGTGCTAGTCCGGGACTAGCGGGAGGGGGACCTGCAGATACGCAGTATTTT
CDR3 protein: CSASPGLAGGGPADTQYF

V gene: TRBV5-8
D gene: .
J gene: TRBJ1-2
clone size: many
CDR3 DNA: TGTGCCAGCAGCTTGGGCACGTCTTCCTATGGCTACACCTTC
CDR3 protein: CASSLGTSSYGYTF

V gene: TRBV7-2
D gene: TRBD1
J gene: TRBJ2-7
clone size: many
CDR3 DNA: TGTGCCAGCAGGGGACAGGGGGAATCCTACGAGCAGTACTTC
CDR3 protein: CASRGQGESYEQYF